The 4 T cell receptor beta chains listed next were all sequenced from one sample in a study of blood T cell repertoires in COVID-19. The protocol was immunoSEQ multiplex PCR, while the TCRdb copy is restricted to in-frame clones and leaves out a portion. The table has about 260,000 clones, approximately 86% seen once; the top ten hold about 9.2%. The sequenced sample consisted of peripheral blood. Receptors were obtained from a man aged 35 to 55 who had recovered from COVID-19.

V gene TRBV19 combines with J gene TRBJ2-2; 9 bases match TRBD1. From germline, CDR1 is LNHDA and CDR2 SQIVND (reference sequence). V lost 5 bases and J lost 5; bases outside the gene matches: 9. The CDR3 extends over 16 amino acids. CDR3 sequence reads: CASSFQNRGLTGELFF. DNA for the CDR3: TGTGCCAGTAGTTTTCAGAACAGGGGGCTGACCGGGGAGCTGTTTTTT.

This sequence joins TRBV15 and TRBJ1-2; 10 bases are shared with TRBD1. Germline V lookup: CDR1 LNHNV, CDR2 YYDKDF (reference sequence). Trimming removed 1 base from V and 8 bases from J; junction bases left unmatched: 4. The CDR3 length is 14 residues. The CDR3 DNA reads as TGTGCCACCAGCAGAGCGGGACAGGGGATCGGCTACACCTTC. As protein: CATSRAGQGIGYTF.

The chain links TRBV11-3 to TRBJ1-1; TRBD1 agrees at 8 bases. V lost 5 bases, J lost 1 base, and 6 bases stayed unmatched. The CDR3 is 15 amino acids. The germline gives CDR1 SGHNT, CDR2 YENEEA. CDR3 coding DNA: TGTGCCAGCAGCGCGACAGGGGCTTGGAACACTGAAGCTTTCTTT. This codes for CASSATGAWNTEAFF.

This clone was observed a few times. The chain uses TRBV11-3 and TRBJ2-3; 12 positions match TRBD2. The ends lost 5 bases at V and 5 bases at J; junction bases unmatched: 14. CDR3 size: 18 residues. Germline loops: CDR1 SGHNT, CDR2 YENEEA. The CDR3, as DNA: TGTGCCAGCAGCCTCGGACTAGCGGGGTCGATTGGGGGAGATACGCAGTATTTT. Protein sequence: CASSLGLAGSIGGDTQYF.